These 8 T cell receptor beta chains originate from one sample sequenced in a study of a mutant IDH1 vaccine in newly diagnosed glioma (dated by TCRdb to about 2021). The library was prepared using the immunoSEQ multiplex PCR assay. TCRdb holds this immuneACCESS table with in-frame rearrangements only. Some clones are missing; in checked studies, unresolved V genes explain under half, and the rest has no known cause. For this sample the table gives around 61,000 clones, of which around 89% were detected only once. Together, the top ten hold about 4.2% of the sample. What this sample's time point label stands for: week 5, during vaccination. Each vaccine dose, consisting of 300 ug of a 20-mer mutant IDH1 peptide in Montanide, was administered subcutaneously with topical imiquimod. These TCRs are of unknown antigen specificity. This material consisted of PBMCs, taken from a glioma patient whose treatment included an IDH1 peptide vaccine. The receptors were gathered from a woman aged 35 to 49 with glioma.

V usage is TRBV2 and J usage is TRBJ1-4; maybe TRBD1 (5 bases). The CDR3 totals 14 residues. Germline-derived CDR1 and CDR2 are SNHLY and FYNNEI. V lost 6 bases and J 7 bases, leaving 15 bases between the germline ends. CDR3 nucleotide sequence: TGTGCCAGCAGGAGAGGGGAGGGAAGTGAAAAACTGTTTTTT. This codes for CASRRGEGSEKLFF.

The chain is built from TRBV6-1 and TRBJ1-2; unclear D gene. V was clipped by 7 bases and J by 4 bases, with 13 bases between them. The CDR3 is 13 amino acids. Germline lookup yields CDR1 MNHNS and CDR2 SASEGT. The CDR3 loop reads CASTPTRGYGYTF. For the CDR3, the DNA is TGTGCCAGCACCCCTACGCGCGGCTATGGCTACACCTTC.

This rearrangement joins TRBV6-1 to TRBJ1-2; 10 nucleotides agree with TRBD1. Germline V gene sequence: CDR1 MNHNS, CDR2 SASEGT. There are 15 residues in the CDR3. J lost 4 bases, V lost 1 base, and 3 bases had no gene match. The CDR3 DNA sequence: TGTGCCAGCAGTGAAGGACAGGGGGCTTTCTATGGCTACACCTTC. Protein: CASSEGQGAFYGYTF.

CDR3 region: CASSPPTGSTEAFF. In nucleotides, the CDR3 is TGTGCCAGCTCACCCCCGACGGGGAGCACTGAAGCTTTCTTT. The chain carries TRBV18 and TRBJ1-1, with D hard to call. This CDR3 has 14 residues. Trimming cost V 3 bases and J 4 bases, with 12 bases left between them. Germline CDR1 and CDR2: KGHSH and LQKENI.

The chain recombines TRBV23-1 with TRBJ2-6, with a tentative D call TRBD1 (6 bases). TRBV23-1 is reported as an ORF; its role is uncertain. V was pared by 0 bases and J by 0 bases, with 15 bases between. The CDR3 sequence is 19 residues long. The CDR3 reads CASSQSNREYSSGANVLTF. The CDR3 nucleotides read TGCGCCAGCAGTCAATCGAACAGGGAATATAGCTCTGGGGCCAACGTCCTGACTTTC.

The CDR3 sequence is CASSMPEGRATEAFF. The CDR3 DNA reads as TGTGCCAGTAGTATGCCGGAGGGCAGGGCCACTGAAGCTTTCTTT. The chain uses TRBV19 and TRBJ1-1; TRBD1 might be the D (5 bases). From germline, CDR1 is LNHDA and CDR2 SQIVND (reference sequence). V was pared by 3 bases and J by 4 bases, with 15 bases between. CDR3 length equals 15 residues.

The chain employs TRBV5-5 and TRBJ1-3; a weak D match, TRBD1 (5 bases). There are 15 residues in the CDR3. The germline V and J ends were trimmed by 1 base and 0 bases, with 8 bases remaining between them. Germline V lookup: CDR1 SGHKS, CDR2 YYEKEE (reference sequence). The CDR3 sequence is CASSLLGDSGNTIYF. CDR3 DNA: TGTGCCAGCAGCTTGCTGGGGGACTCTGGAAACACCATATATTTT.

This chain joins TRBV14 and TRBJ1-1; TRBD1 agrees at 7 bases. From germline, CDR1 is SGHDN and CDR2 FVKESK. V shed 2 bases and J 1 base; nucleotides not matched to a gene: 7. The CDR3 is 16 residues long. The CDR3: CASSQWPRTGNTEAFF. The CDR3 bases are TGTGCCAGCAGCCAATGGCCCCGGACAGGGAACACTGAAGCTTTCTTT.